The T cell receptor (beta chain) under discussion was sequenced for a study of response to subunit inactivated influenza vaccine. Findings of the study overall: Authors suggested each seasonal influenza vaccination recruits few new T cells.

The germline gives CDR1 MNHNS, CDR2 SASEGT. CDR3 length: 14 amino acids. Trimming removed 6 bases from V and 9 bases from J; junction bases left unmatched: 7. Via MiXCR, TCRdb re-called the RT-PCR reads, giving one row per CDR3 protein. The sample consists of 800,000 or so distinct CDR3 sequences, 21% of them appearing once. This clonotype was seen a handful of times. The antigen remains unidentified. The TCR was taken from a man between 50 and 59 years old who received an inactivated influenza vaccine. The chain uses TRBV6-1 and TRBJ2-1, with 11 bases identical to TRBD2. Sequenced here: PBMCs from blood, sampled more than 4 days after vaccination. CDR3 sequence: CASRGTSGSGEQFF. CDR3 sequence (DNA): TGTGCCAGCAGAGGGACTAGCGGATCGGGTGAGCAGTTCTTC.